This T cell receptor beta chain originates from a study of blood T cell repertoires in COVID-19. This CDR3 spans 17 amino acids. In germline, CDR1 is MGHRA, CDR2 YSYEKL. The V segment lost 3 bases and the J segment 2 bases; nucleotides outside the gene matches: 9. As processed by the authors: Scientists estimated how many nucleated cells there were by amplifying reference gene primers. The repertoire was sequenced with immunoSEQ multiplex PCR; TCRdb's copy has only in-frame clones and lacks some. That table furnishes V, J and clone size, whereas the DNA furnished D and trimming. The table shows roughly 70,000 clones, with more than 70% occurring only once.

The receptor was derived from a man between 65 and 79 years old with acute or convalescent COVID-19. The sequencing input was peripheral blood. The rearrangement joins TRBV4-1 to TRBJ2-2; 7 bases fit TRBD2. The CDR3 sequence: CASSHGGLADNTGELFF. The DNA of the CDR3 is TGCGCCAGCAGCCACGGAGGGCTAGCGGATAACACCGGGGAGCTGTTTTTT.